The present entry profiles one T cell receptor beta chain with its context. Germline lookup yields CDR1 SEHNR and CDR2 FQNEAQ (reference sequence). There are 17 residues in the CDR3. Trimming removed 4 bases from V and 7 bases from J; junction bases left unmatched: 15. These data are taken from a study of T cell changes during pregnancy in multiple sclerosis. Clones were sequenced by immunoSEQ multiplex PCR, and TCRdb holds only the in-frame ones, with some missing. The sample holds about 61,000 clones, over 90% seen once. The source material was CD8+ T cells from peripheral blood mononuclear cells, sampled in the third trimester of pregnancy. This chain uses TRBV7-9 with TRBJ2-1; TRBD2 aligns across 8 bases. This receptor was taken from a female donor with multiple sclerosis, enrolled in a pregnancy study. Here the CDR3 DNA reads TGTGCCAGCAGCTCCCCGGACGGGACTAGGGAGGCTAATGAGCAGTTCTTC. Amino acid sequence: CASSSPDGTREANEQFF.